The present T cell receptor beta chain was sequenced within a study of cytomegalovirus exposure and HLA in healthy donors. Study findings and constraints: The productive fraction for most TCR beta V segments was about 87% or about 30% in an earlier analysis. A few chains linked to CMV were shown in vitro to be specific for CMV antigens. The analysis excluded some indistinguishable V segments, including TRBV6-2 and TRBV6-3. A later analysis revealed that TCR association rates differed between HLA loci, peaking at DRB1 and bottoming out at HLA-C.

Concerning this clone: Its antigen remains unknown.

The CDR3 spans 17 residues. Trimming took 1 base from V and 4 from J; bases not matched to a gene: 7. The germline V gene has CDR1 LNHDA and CDR2 SQIVND (reference sequence). The primer mix had 60 Vbeta and 13 Jbeta primers. The method was immunoSEQ multiplex PCR; TCRdb's version includes in-frame clones alone and lacks a portion of them. This repertoire shows under 200,000 clones, nearly 80% found once; its top ten account for 3.1%. The source is a woman aged 35 to 49 in good health and CMV-seronegative. Sequenced material: PBMCs. The V gene is TRBV19, the J gene TRBJ2-2; TRBD2 matches at 9 bases. The CDR3 DNA reads TGTGCCAGTAGTATAGGAGGCGGGGGGGCCTTCACCGGGGAGCTGTTTTTT. It specifies CASSIGGGGAFTGELFF.